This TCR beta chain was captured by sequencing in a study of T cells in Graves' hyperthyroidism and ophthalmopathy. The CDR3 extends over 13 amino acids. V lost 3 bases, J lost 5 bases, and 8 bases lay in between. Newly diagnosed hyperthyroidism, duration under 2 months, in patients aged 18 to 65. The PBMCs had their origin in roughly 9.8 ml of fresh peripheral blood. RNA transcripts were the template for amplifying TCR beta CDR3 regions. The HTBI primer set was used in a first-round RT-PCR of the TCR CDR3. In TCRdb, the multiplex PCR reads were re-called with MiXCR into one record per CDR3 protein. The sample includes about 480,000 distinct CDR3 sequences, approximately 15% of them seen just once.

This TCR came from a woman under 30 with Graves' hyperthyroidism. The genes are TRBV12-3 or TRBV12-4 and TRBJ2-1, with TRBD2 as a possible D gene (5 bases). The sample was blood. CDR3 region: CASSFLAHNEQFF. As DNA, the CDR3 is TGTGCCAGCAGTTTTTTAGCGCACAATGAGCAGTTCTTC.